This entry lists 4 T cell receptor beta chains sequenced from one sample in a study of blood T cell repertoires in COVID-19. The data were produced by immunoSEQ multiplex PCR, yet TCRdb's version contains in-frame clones alone and is incomplete. The data hold 30,000 to 45,000 clones, with around 88% observed a single time. The specimen sequenced was peripheral blood. The receptor source for this set is a woman in her seventies with active COVID-19.

The chain has TRBV6-2 or TRBV6-3 and TRBJ2-7; D may be TRBD1 (5 bases). With 2 bases removed from V and 3 bases from J, the gap between germline ends came to 11 bases. Germline CDR1 and CDR2: MNHEY and SVGEGT. The CDR3 covers 14 residues. The DNA for the CDR3 is TGTGCCAGCAGTTACCCAGGGTTCGGCTACGAGCAGTACTTC. It is translated as CASSYPGFGYEQYF.

The chain is built from TRBV19 and TRBJ2-5, with 7 bases aligning to TRBD1. V dropped 6 bases and J dropped 4; count of bases not matched to a gene: 20. The germline CDR1 and CDR2 sequences are LNHDA and SQIVND (reference sequence). This CDR3 spans 18 amino acids. The CDR3: CASSERRTDPGQIETQYF. The DNA of the CDR3 is TGTGCCAGTAGCGAACGACGAACTGACCCGGGACAGATAGAGACCCAGTACTTC.

This sequence joins TRBV7-6 and TRBJ2-1, with a weak D call TRBD2 (5 bases). Germline-derived CDR1 and CDR2 are SGHVS and FNYEAQ. V lost 2 bases and J 4 bases, leaving 15 bases between the germline ends. The length of the CDR3 is 16 residues. The CDR3 spells CASSLSAAKIYNEQFF. CDR3 sequence (DNA): TGTGCCAGCAGCTTATCAGCGGCGAAAATTTACAATGAGCAGTTCTTC.

The chain joins TRBV7-2 to TRBJ1-1; 10 bases are a match to TRBD1. The CDR3 extends over 14 amino acids. Germline assignment: CDR1 SGHTA and CDR2 FQGNSA. Trimming took 3 bases from V and 8 from J; bases not matched to a gene: 6. DNA for the CDR3: TGTGCCAGCAGCTTTGGACAGGGGGGCCGGGAAGCTTTCTTT. Encoded protein: CASSFGQGGREAFF.